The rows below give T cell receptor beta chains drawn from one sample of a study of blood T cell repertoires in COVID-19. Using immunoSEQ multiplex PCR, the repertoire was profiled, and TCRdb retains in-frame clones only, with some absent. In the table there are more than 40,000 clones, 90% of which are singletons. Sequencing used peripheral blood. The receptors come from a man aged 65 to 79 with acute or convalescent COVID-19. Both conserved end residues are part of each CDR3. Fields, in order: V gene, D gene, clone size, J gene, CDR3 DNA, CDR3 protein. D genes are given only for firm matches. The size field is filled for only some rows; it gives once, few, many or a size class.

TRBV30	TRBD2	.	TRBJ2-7	TGTGCCTGGATCAGGACTAGCGGGGTAAACGAGCAGTACTTC	CAWIRTSGVNEQYF
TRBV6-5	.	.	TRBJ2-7	TGTGCCAGCAGTTACGGCCAGGGGTATTTCGAGCAGTACTTC	CASSYGQGYFEQYF
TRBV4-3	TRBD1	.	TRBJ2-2	TGCGCCAGCAGCACGTTCCGACAGGGCCGGGACACCGGGGAGCTGTTTTTT	CASSTFRQGRDTGELFF
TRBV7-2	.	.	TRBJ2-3	TGTGCCAGCAGCTTAGTTGACAGCGAACGCACAGATACGCAGTATTTT	CASSLVDSERTDTQYF
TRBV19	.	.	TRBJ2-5	TGTGCCAGTAGTACTTCAGAGACCCAGTACTTC	CASSTSETQYF
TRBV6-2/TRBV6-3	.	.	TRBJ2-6	TGTGCCAGCAGTCCCTACTCCAACGTCCTGACTTTC	CASSPYSNVLTF
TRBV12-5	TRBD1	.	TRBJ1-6	TGTGCTAGTGGTCTCGGGACAGAAAATTCACCCCTCCACTTT	CASGLGTENSPLHF
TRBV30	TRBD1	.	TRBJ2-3	TGTGCCTGGAGGACCGGAGACAGGGCCTCAGATACGCAGTATTTT	CAWRTGDRASDTQYF
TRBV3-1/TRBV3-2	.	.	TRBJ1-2	TGTGCCAGCAGCCAAAATGGCATGTGGGGGGAGTTTAACTATGGCTACACCTTC	CASSQNGMWGEFNYGYTF
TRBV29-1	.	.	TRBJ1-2	TGCAGCGTTGAGCTAACCAGGGGTGACTATGGCTACACCTTC	CSVELTRGDYGYTF
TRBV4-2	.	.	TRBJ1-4	TGTGCCAGCAGCCAAGGTCGGGAGAGGGAAAAACTGTTTTTT	CASSQGREREKLFF
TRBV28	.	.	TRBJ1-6	TGTGCCAGCAGTGCTGGACAGTGGGGGAAAGCCCTCCACTTT	CASSAGQWGKALHF
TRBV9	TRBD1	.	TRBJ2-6	TGTGCCAGCAGCTTTAGACAGGGTGCTGGGGCCAACGTCCTGACTTTC	CASSFRQGAGANVLTF
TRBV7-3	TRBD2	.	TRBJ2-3	TGTGCCAGCAGCGTGCTCGAGCGGGGTACCACAGATACGCAGTATTTT	CASSVLERGTTDTQYF
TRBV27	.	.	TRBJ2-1	TGTGCCAGCAGGAGAGAGGACAGACCGTACAATGAGCAGTTCTTC	CASRREDRPYNEQFF
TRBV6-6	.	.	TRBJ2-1	TGTGCCAGCAGGGCCACAGAAAAGTACAATGAGCAGTTCTTC	CASRATEKYNEQFF
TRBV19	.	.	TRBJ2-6	TGTGCCAGTAGCCCCGGTCTGTTTATAGCCCCCTCTGGGGCCAACGTCCTGACTTTC	CASSPGLFIAPSGANVLTF
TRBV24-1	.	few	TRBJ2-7	TGTGCCACCAGTGATTCTAGCCTGACACCCTCCTACGAGCAGTACTTC	CATSDSSLTPSYEQYF
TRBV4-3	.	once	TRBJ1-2	TGCGCCAGCAGCCCACGGACAGTTAACTATGGCTACACCTTC	CASSPRTVNYGYTF
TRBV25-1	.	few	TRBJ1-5	TGTGCCAGCAGTGACCCAGGGACACCGAATCAGCCCCAGCATTTT	CASSDPGTPNQPQHF
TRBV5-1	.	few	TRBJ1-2	TGCGCCAGCAGCTCAACTATCGTAGCTAACTATGGCTACACCTTC	CASSSTIVANYGYTF
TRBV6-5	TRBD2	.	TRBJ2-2	TGTGCCAGCAGTTATTTAGCGGGGGGCCCCACCGGGGAGCTGTTTTTT	CASSYLAGGPTGELFF
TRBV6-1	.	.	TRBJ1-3	TGTGCCAGCAGTGAAAGTACAGGTGTGTCTGGAAACACCATATATTTT	CASSESTGVSGNTIYF
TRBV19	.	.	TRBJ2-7	TGTGCCAGTAGTATCTCCAGGGTCGGCGAGCAGTACTTC	CASSISRVGEQYF
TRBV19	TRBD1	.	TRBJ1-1	TGTGCCAGTAGTAATTGGTCGGACAGGCGTGGCACTGAAGCTTTCTTT	CASSNWSDRRGTEAFF
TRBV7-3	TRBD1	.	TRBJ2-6	TGTGCCAGCAGCTTAACGGCGACAGGGTTTGGGGCCAACGTCCTGACTTTC	CASSLTATGFGANVLTF
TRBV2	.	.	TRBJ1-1	TGTGCCAGCAGTGACAGGGTGAACACTGAAGCTTTCTTT	CASSDRVNTEAFF
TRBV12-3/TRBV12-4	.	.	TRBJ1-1	TGTGCCAGCAGTTTTCCACAGAACACTGAAGCTTTCTTT	CASSFPQNTEAFF
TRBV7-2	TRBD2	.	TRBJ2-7	TGTGCCAGCAGCGGGGGGGGTAGCGGGGGGGCGTTCCACGAGCAGTACTTC	CASSGGGSGGAFHEQYF
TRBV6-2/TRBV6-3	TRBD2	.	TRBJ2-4	TGTGCCAGCAGTTTTAGCGGGGGCCTGGCCAAAAACATTCAGTACTTC	CASSFSGGLAKNIQYF
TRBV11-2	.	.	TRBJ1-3	TGTGCCAGCAGCCTCTTTCTCCCAGGGATAGAGCGAGGCACCATATATTTT	CASSLFLPGIERGTIYF
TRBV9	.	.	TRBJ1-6	TGTGCCAGCAGCGTAACGTGGGCGGGCTCACCCCTCCACTTT	CASSVTWAGSPLHF
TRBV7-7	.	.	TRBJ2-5	TGTGCCAGCAGTTCCCTCGGGGGAGGTGGGGAGACCCAGTACTTC	CASSSLGGGGETQYF
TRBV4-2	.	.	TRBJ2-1	TGTGCCAGCAGCCAAGATTGGGGGCCTAACAATGAGCAGTTCTTC	CASSQDWGPNNEQFF
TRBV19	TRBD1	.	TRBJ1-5	TGTGCCAGTAGCGGACAGGGGGCAAGCAATCAGCCCCAGCATTTT	CASSGQGASNQPQHF
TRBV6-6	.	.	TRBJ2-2	TGTGCCAGCGACGGGAACGCGAACACCGGGGAGCTGTTTTTT	CASDGNANTGELFF
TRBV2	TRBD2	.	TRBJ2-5	TGTGCCAGCAGTGCGTGGCTAGCGGGGGGCCAAGAGACCCAGTACTTC	CASSAWLAGGQETQYF
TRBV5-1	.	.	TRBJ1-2	TGCGCCAGCAGCCCACAGGGTGACTATGGCTACACCTTC	CASSPQGDYGYTF
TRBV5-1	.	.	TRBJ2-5	TGCGCCAGCAGCTTGGGCGGTCAAGAGACCCAGTACTTC	CASSLGGQETQYF
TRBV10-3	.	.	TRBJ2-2	TGTGCCATCAGTGAGCGGGGGGGGACAGCCAACACCGGGGAGCTGTTTTTT	CAISERGGTANTGELFF
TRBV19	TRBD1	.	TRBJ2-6	TGTGCCAGTAGTTATGACAGGGTCGGGGCCAACGTCCTGACTTTC	CASSYDRVGANVLTF
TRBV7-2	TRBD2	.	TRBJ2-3	TGTGCCAGCAGCTCCGGACTAGCGGGGGCAGATACGCAGTATTTT	CASSSGLAGADTQYF